Below, 32 T cell receptor beta chains from the same sample are listed, as sequenced in a study of blood T cells in healthy people across ages. It was with a sample-barcoded 5' primer and a J-beta primer mix that a second PCR of roughly 7 to 12 cycles was run. Using its own MiXCR run on the 5' RACE reads, TCRdb lists one record per CDR3 protein. The sample carries about 1.4 million distinct CDR3 sequences, around 59% recorded once. The specimen was blood. These receptors all stem from a man younger than 35 in good health.

This chain links TRBV4-1 with TRBJ1-1; tentatively, D is TRBD1 (5 bases). The ends were cut back, 2 bases at V and 1 base at J, with 11 bases in the middle. Germline assignment: CDR1 MGHRA and CDR2 YSYEKL. CDR3 length: 15 amino acids. Written as DNA, the CDR3 is TGCGCCAGCAGCCAAAATAAGGGGTCGAACACTGAAGCTTTCTTT. It codes for CASSQNKGSNTEAFF.

The rearrangement links TRBV18 to TRBJ2-5, with D perhaps TRBD1 (5 bases). The ends were cut back, 1 base at V and 5 bases at J, with 11 bases in the middle. Germline V gene lookup returns CDR1 KGHSH and CDR2 LQKENI. The CDR3 covers 14 residues. CDR3 protein: CASSPQGLGETQYF. In DNA form, the CDR3 reads TGTGCCAGCTCACCACAGGGGCTCGGGGAGACCCAGTACTTC.

In its sample, this clonotype was seen a few times. The CDR3 bases are TGCGCCAGCAGCTTAACCGGGACAGGGGAAAATGGCTACACCTTC. It yields the protein CASSLTGTGENGYTF. The chain couples TRBV5-1 to TRBJ1-2; TRBD1 matches 10 bases. There are 15 residues in the CDR3. CDR1 SGHRS and CDR2 YFSETQ come from the germline V gene. The J segment lost 6 bases and the V segment lost 2 bases, leaving 7 bases of the junction unmatched. Supplemented by reference TRBV5-1 and TRBJ1-2, the full variable domain reads KAGVTQTPRYLIKTRGQQVTLSCSPISGHRSVSWYQQTPGQGLQFLFEYFSETQRNKGNFPGRFSGRQFSNSRSEMNVSTLELGDSALYLCASSLTGTGENGYTFGSGTRLTVV.

J is TRBJ2-6 and V is TRBV4-3; possibly TRBD1 for D (6 bases). CDR1 is LGHNA, CDR2 YSLEER, per germline. V lost 2 bases, J lost 2 bases, and 13 bases lay in between. The CDR3 length is 17 residues. The CDR3 DNA sequence: TGCGCCAGCAGCCAAAACAAAAGGACAGCTGGGGCCAACGTCCTGACTTTC. This gives the protein CASSQNKRTAGANVLTF.

This clonotype has only one observation. This rearrangement joins TRBV20-1 to TRBJ2-1, with D possibly being TRBD2 (5 bases). Germline V gene sequence: CDR1 DFQATT, CDR2 SNEGSKA (reference sequence). V was shortened by 3 bases and J by 5 bases, with 17 bases between the two germline ends. This CDR3 has 15 residues. The CDR3 here is CSASAPASWNNEQFF. CDR3 DNA sequence: TGCAGTGCTAGTGCCCCGGCTAGCTGGAACAATGAGCAGTTCTTC.

A few counts support this clonotype. The chain carries TRBV14 and TRBJ1-2; D uncertain. Germline V gives CDR1 SGHDN, CDR2 FVKESK. There are 14 residues in the CDR3. Deletions cut 6 bases from V and 2 bases from J, with 13 bases between. The CDR3 sequence: CASSHYLDNYGYTF. For the CDR3, the DNA is TGTGCCAGCAGTCACTACCTGGACAACTATGGCTACACCTTC.

Details on this clonotype: Germline and junction disagree at one end, which may indicate a read error. V is TRBV11-2 and J is TRBJ2-1; 11 bases match TRBD1. The CDR3 extends over 15 amino acids. CDR1 SGHAT and CDR2 FQNNGV come from the germline V gene. This chain's CDR3 is CARSSGTGGYNEQFF. The CDR3 coding sequence is TGTGCCAGAAGCTCCGGGACAGGGGGATACAATGAGCAGTTCTTC.

This chain joins TRBV29-1 and TRBJ1-2; D gene unclear. The CDR3 has 11 amino acids. V dropped 6 bases and J dropped 6 bases, with 11 bases sitting between them. The germline CDR1 and CDR2 sequences are SQVTM and ANQGSEA. CDR3 sequence reads: CSVRWGDGYTF. For the CDR3, the DNA is TGCAGCGTGCGCTGGGGAGATGGCTACACCTTC.

The CDR3 here is CSAPLGGVEETQYF. The DNA of the CDR3 is TGCAGTGCCCCGCTGGGTGGGGTAGAAGAGACCCAGTACTTC. V is TRBV20-1 and J is TRBJ2-5; D not resolved. The germline V gene has CDR1 DFQATT and CDR2 SNEGSKA (reference sequence). The CDR3 has 14 amino acids. Trimming took 6 bases from V and 3 from J, leaving 17 bases between them.

The V gene is TRBV27, the J gene TRBJ2-1; D may match TRBD1 or TRBD2 (5 bases each). The V and J ends lost 4 bases and 9 bases respectively, with 22 bases between them. CDR3 length equals 16 residues. CDR1 is MNHEY, CDR2 SMNVEV, per germline (reference sequence). The CDR3 region has the DNA TGTGCCAGCAGTTCCGTCGCCGGGACGAAGGCTTGTGAGCAGTTCTTC. It yields the protein CASSSVAGTKACEQFF.

This chain connects TRBV29-1 to TRBJ2-3; D possibly corresponds to TRBD2 (6 bases). The CDR3 has 14 amino acids. V dropped 7 bases and J dropped 2 bases, with 16 bases sitting between them. CDR1 is SQVTM and CDR2 is ANQGSEA in the germline V gene. The CDR3 spells CSAGMGGPTDTQYF. CDR3 coding DNA: TGCAGCGCCGGAATGGGAGGTCCCACAGATACGCAGTATTTT.

This clonotype turned up a few times. The chain joins TRBV11-2 to TRBJ2-3, with 7 bases matching TRBD2. V was pared by 5 bases and J by 2 bases, with 7 bases of the junction left unmatched. Looked up from germline, CDR1 is SGHAT and CDR2 is FQNNGV. This CDR3 has 15 amino acids. For the CDR3, the DNA is TGTGCCAGCAGCCCCTCCGGGACTACCACAGATACGCAGTATTTT. Protein: CASSPSGTTTDTQYF.

The chain carries TRBV7-9 and TRBJ2-3, with 8 nucleotides matching TRBD1. The CDR3 is 16 amino acids. CDR1 and CDR2 from the germline V gene are SEHNR and FQNEAQ (reference sequence). V dropped 4 bases and J dropped 2; count of bases not matched to a gene: 8. The CDR3 bases are TGTGCCAGCAGCTCGGAGGACAGGGAATTCACAGATACGCAGTATTTT. This gives the protein CASSSEDREFTDTQYF.

The genes are TRBV4-1 and TRBJ2-5, with 10 bases lining up with TRBD2. CDR3 length: 18 amino acids. J gave up 4 bases and V 4 bases, and 15 bases lay outside the gene matches. Germline lookup yields CDR1 MGHRA and CDR2 YSYEKL. CDR3 residues: CASSPDLAGELGGETQYF. CDR3 sequence (DNA): TGCGCCAGCAGCCCGGATCTAGCGGGAGAATTGGGTGGAGAGACCCAGTACTTC.

V is TRBV11-2 and J is TRBJ2-3, with D unclear. The CDR3 is 14 residues long. Germline V gene sequence: CDR1 SGHAT, CDR2 FQNNGV. Between the trimmed V and J ends, which lost 6 bases and 0 bases, there was a span of 10 bases. CDR3 bases: TGTGCCAGCAGTGAAGTTCCTAGCACAGATACGCAGTATTTT. This sequence encodes CASSEVPSTDTQYF. The entire variable domain, with the rest obtained from reference TRBV11-2 and TRBJ2-3, is as follows: EAGVAQSPRYKIIEKRQSVAFWCNPISGHATLYWYQQILGQGPKLLIQFQNNGVVDDSQLPKDRFSAERLKGVDSTLKIQPAKLEDSAVYLCASSEVPSTDTQYFGPGTRLTVL.

Only a few counts were recorded for this clonotype. The chain joins TRBV7-8 to TRBJ1-2; 9 nucleotides align to TRBD1. V dropped 1 base and J dropped 0; count of bases not matched to a gene: 9. Germline lookup yields CDR1 SGHVS and CDR2 FQNEAQ. The CDR3 loop spans 18 amino acids. The CDR3 region is CASSLGHRGQTPNYGYTF. The CDR3 nucleotides are TGTGCCAGCAGCTTAGGACACAGGGGGCAAACCCCTAACTATGGCTACACCTTC.

The chain uses TRBV13 and TRBJ2-7; 7 bases are shared with TRBD2. The CDR3 runs 15 residues. V gave up 2 bases and J gave up 3 bases; unmatched junction bases: 7. Per germline, CDR1 PRHDT and CDR2 FYEKMQ (reference sequence). The CDR3 nucleotides are TGTGCCAGCAGCTTATTTCTAGCGGAGAGCTACGAGCAGTACTTC. Amino acid sequence: CASSLFLAESYEQYF.

This sequence joins TRBV27 and TRBJ2-3, with TRBD2 as a possible D gene (6 bases). The ends were cut back, 8 bases at V and 6 bases at J, with 15 bases in the middle. The CDR3 loop spans 13 amino acids. Germline loops: CDR1 MNHEY, CDR2 SMNVEV (reference sequence). DNA for the CDR3: TGTGCCAGCGGGGCGGGGTGGGGGGATACGCAGTATTTT. Translating it yields CASGAGWGDTQYF.

This clonotype was counted between two and nine times. The rearrangement links TRBV9 to TRBJ2-1; TRBD2 is a possible D gene (6 bases). This CDR3 is built from 14 residues. Trimming shortened V by 0 bases and J by 7 bases, and 11 bases separated the two germline ends. Germline V gene data show CDR1 as SGDLS and CDR2 as YYNGEE. The CDR3 DNA follows: TGTGCCAGCAGCGTAGCATGGAGCGGGAATGAGCAGTTCTTC. Translation: CASSVAWSGNEQFF.

The chain is built from TRBV5-1 and TRBJ1-1; 8 nucleotides align to TRBD1. The V gene's germline CDR1 is SGHRS and CDR2 YFSETQ. The CDR3 is 14 amino acids. Losses at the gene ends were 0 bases for V and 7 bases for J; bases not matched to a gene: 5. CDR3 sequence reads: CASSLEQGVGEAFF. CDR3 bases: TGCGCCAGCAGCTTGGAACAGGGGGTAGGTGAAGCTTTCTTT.

This clonotype was seen just once. The chain is built from TRBV4-1 and TRBJ1-6, with D unclear. The CDR3 length is 18 residues. V lost 0 bases, J lost 6 bases, and 18 bases lay in between. Germline V lookup: CDR1 MGHRA, CDR2 YSYEKL. CDR3 loop: CASSQESKWGILNSPLHF. CDR3 sequence (DNA): TGCGCCAGCAGCCAAGAATCGAAGTGGGGAATACTTAATTCACCCCTCCACTTT.

A remark on this clonotype: The junction departs from germline at one end; a sequencing error may be responsible. The V gene is TRBV5-1, the J gene TRBJ2-7; D unresolved. The CDR3 is made up of 12 amino acids. The germline V gene encodes CDR1 SGHRS and CDR2 YFSETQ. The CDR3 nucleotides read TGCGCCAGCAGCTCGAGCTCCTACGGGCAGTACTTC. It yields the protein CASSSSSYGQYF.

The rearrangement joins TRBV7-2 to TRBJ1-2; D call uncertain. The germline V and J ends were trimmed by 3 bases and 2 bases, with 10 bases remaining between them. The CDR3 is 14 amino acids. Germline lookup yields CDR1 SGHTA and CDR2 FQGNSA. The CDR3 protein is CASSFLRTNYGYTF. CDR3 DNA: TGTGCCAGCAGCTTCCTTCGGACCAACTATGGCTACACCTTC.

This clonotype was seen only once. At one end, the junction sequence differs from germline, possibly due to a read error. J is TRBJ1-1 and V is TRBV20-1; 7 bases fit TRBD1. Germline V CDR1 and CDR2: DFQATT, SNEGSKA (reference sequence). The CDR3 runs 16 residues. The CDR3 region has the DNA TGCAGTCCAGAGCCTGGACAGGCTCTCGGGAACACTGGAGCTTTCTTT. Translating it yields CSPEPGQALGNTGAFF.

This chain's CDR3 is CASSQDPTLNSYEQYF. The CDR3 nucleotides are TGTGCCAGCAGCCAAGATCCTACTCTAAACTCCTACGAGCAGTACTTC. This chain connects TRBV4-2 to TRBJ2-7; D is undetermined. This CDR3 spans 16 amino acids. Germline CDR1 reads LGHNA; CDR2 reads YNFKEQ. Trimming removed 0 bases from V and 0 bases from J, with 12 bases in between.

The chain couples TRBV18 to TRBJ1-1, with D uncertain. Germline CDR1 reads KGHSH; CDR2 reads LQKENI. V was cut by 0 bases and J by 0 bases, with 8 bases left in between. The CDR3 extends over 15 amino acids. CDR3 sequence reads: CASSPPNSMNTEAFF. DNA for the CDR3: TGTGCCAGCTCACCACCTAATTCGATGAACACTGAAGCTTTCTTT.

J is TRBJ2-1 and V is TRBV20-1; 8 bases map to TRBD2. Near its end, the DNA agrees better with TRBJ2-7, so the J call may be wrong. Germline V gene data show CDR1 as DFQATT and CDR2 as SNEGSKA (reference sequence). The CDR3 spans 16 residues. As DNA, the CDR3 is TGCAGTGCTGGGGAAGGGACTAGGGCTTACTACAATGAGCAGTACTTC. Its translation is CSAGEGTRAYYNEQYF.

The chain uses TRBV6-5 and TRBJ1-5; no definite D call. The V and J ends lost 6 bases and 4 bases respectively, with 19 bases between them. The CDR3 loop spans 16 amino acids. The germline V gene encodes CDR1 MNHEY and CDR2 SVGAGI. The CDR3 reads CASSQMYVGENQPQHF. Written as DNA, the CDR3 is TGTGCCAGCAGCCAAATGTATGTGGGAGAGAATCAGCCCCAGCATTTT.

The genes are TRBV5-1 and TRBJ1-1; no firm D call. Deletions cut 0 bases from V and 7 bases from J, with 7 bases between. Germline CDR1 reads SGHRS; CDR2 reads YFSETQ. This CDR3 has 12 amino acids. The CDR3 protein is CASSLVPDEAFF. CDR3 DNA: TGCGCCAGCAGCTTGGTTCCAGATGAAGCTTTCTTT.

V is TRBV11-2 and J is TRBJ2-1; TRBD2 matches at 10 bases. Germline-derived CDR1 and CDR2 are SGHAT and FQNNGV. The CDR3 length is 15 residues. The J segment lost 7 bases and the V segment lost 4 bases, leaving 7 bases of the junction unmatched. CDR3: CASSSIAGGGNEQFF. The CDR3 nucleotides read TGTGCCAGCAGCTCTATAGCGGGAGGTGGTAATGAGCAGTTCTTC.

This clonotype was counted only a few times. V usage is TRBV5-5 and J usage is TRBJ1-2; 8 nucleotides agree with TRBD1. V dropped 2 bases and J dropped 5; count of bases not matched to a gene: 11. CDR3 length: 16 amino acids. Germline-derived CDR1 and CDR2 are SGHKS and YYEKEE (reference sequence). Here the CDR3 reads CASSLYTQDRDYGYTF. The CDR3 coding sequence is TGTGCCAGCAGCTTATATACGCAGGACAGGGATTATGGCTACACCTTC.

This clonotype showed up just a few times. The J gene is TRBJ2-7, the V gene TRBV2; TRBD2 matches at 9 bases. After removal of 6 bases from V and 2 bases from J, the junction contained 5 bases not matched to a gene. The CDR3 is made up of 14 amino acids. Germline CDR1 is SNHLY and CDR2 is FYNNEI. The CDR3: CASRMGLAAYEQYF. The CDR3 region has the DNA TGTGCCAGCAGGATGGGACTAGCCGCCTACGAGCAGTACTTC.